This entry describes one TCR beta chain. The data derive from a study of blood T cell repertoires in COVID-19. V lost 0 bases and J 7 bases, leaving 14 bases between the germline ends. This CDR3 region has 14 residues. Germline V lookup: CDR1 SGDLS, CDR2 YYNGEE. Generated by immunoSEQ multiplex PCR, the TCRdb table keeps only in-frame clones and is missing some. The sample consists of 65,000 to 95,000 clones, 60% to 80% of them appearing once. The J gene is TRBJ2-7, the V gene TRBV9; TRBD1 might be the D (6 bases). This receptor was identified in a man in his fifties or sixties with COVID-19, enrolled during active disease. Sequences were obtained from peripheral blood. For the CDR3, the DNA is TGTGCCAGCAGCGTAGCTATCAGGGGTGGGGAGCAGTACTTC. It encodes CASSVAIRGGEQYF. The entire variable domain, with the rest obtained from reference TRBV9 and TRBJ2-7, is as follows: DSGVTQTPKHLITATGQRVTLRCSPRSGDLSVYWYQQSLDQGLQFLIQYYNGEERAKGNILERFSAQQFPDLHSELNLSSLELGDSALYFCASSVAIRGGEQYFGPGTRLTVT.